This TCR beta chain stems from a study of blood T cell repertoires in COVID-19. Study-wide context: Samples came from the United States, Italy and Spain, spanning acute and convalescent COVID-19. In each case, the material was cDNA or gDNA derived from T cells, B-cell-depleted T cells, or PBMCs.

The CDR3 is 17 amino acids. Germline V CDR1 and CDR2: SGDLS, YYNGEE. V lost 3 bases to trimming and J lost 3 bases, with 20 bases between them. Original data processing: Reference gene primer amplification yielded estimated nucleated cell counts. Here immunoSEQ multiplex PCR was the method, and the copy in TCRdb shows in-frame clones only, minus some. V, J and clone size derive from that table, while D and trimming were established from the DNA sequence. The sample shows around 160,000 clones, 85% of them seen only once. The origin of this receptor is a woman in her thirties or forties with active or convalescent COVID-19. This sequence joins TRBV9 and TRBJ2-3; the D gene is possibly TRBD1 (6 bases). Specimen: peripheral blood. The CDR3 spells CASSGGTHEVGTDTQYF. The CDR3 coding sequence is TGTGCCAGCAGCGGTGGGACACATGAAGTGGGGACAGATACGCAGTATTTT.